The clone carrying this TCR beta chain came up many times. This sample was included in a study of T cells of healthy individuals. The V and J ends lost 4 bases and 4 bases respectively, with 17 bases between them. The germline V gene has CDR1 SGHDT and CDR2 YYEEEE. The CDR3 runs to 15 residues. Via MiXCR, TCRdb re-called the 5' RACE reads, giving one row per CDR3 protein. The profile shows fewer than 90,000 distinct CDR3 sequences, roughly 5% of them singletons. The chain has TRBV5-6 and TRBJ1-2; D unclear. The sequence was obtained from a female donor in good health. The CDR3 nucleotides read TGTGCCAGCAGCCCTGACTCCGGCAAAGGCTATGGCTACACCTTC. Its protein product is CASSPDSGKGYGYTF.